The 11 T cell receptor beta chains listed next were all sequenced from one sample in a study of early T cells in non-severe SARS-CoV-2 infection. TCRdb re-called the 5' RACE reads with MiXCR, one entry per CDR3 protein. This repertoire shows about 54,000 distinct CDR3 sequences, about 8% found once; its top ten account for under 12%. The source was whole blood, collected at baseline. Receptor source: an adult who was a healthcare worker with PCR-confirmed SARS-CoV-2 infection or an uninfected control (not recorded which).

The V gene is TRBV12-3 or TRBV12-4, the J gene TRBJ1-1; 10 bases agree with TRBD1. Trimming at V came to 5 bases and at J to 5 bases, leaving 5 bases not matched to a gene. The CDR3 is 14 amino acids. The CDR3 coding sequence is TGTGCCAGCAGTCTTCGACAGGGGGCGACTGAAGCTTTCTTT. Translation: CASSLRQGATEAFF.

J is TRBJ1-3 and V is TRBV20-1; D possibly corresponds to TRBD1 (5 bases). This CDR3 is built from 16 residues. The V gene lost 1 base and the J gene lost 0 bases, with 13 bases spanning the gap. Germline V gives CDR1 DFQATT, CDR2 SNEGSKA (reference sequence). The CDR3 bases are TGCAGTGCTAGAGTGGGAGGGGCTAGCTCTGGAAACACCATATATTTT. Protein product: CSARVGGASSGNTIYF.

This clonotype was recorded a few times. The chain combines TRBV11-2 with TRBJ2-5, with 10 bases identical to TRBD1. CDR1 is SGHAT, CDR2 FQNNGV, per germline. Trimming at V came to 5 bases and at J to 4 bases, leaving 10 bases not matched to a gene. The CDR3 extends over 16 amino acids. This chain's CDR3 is CASSQTPTGGTETQYF. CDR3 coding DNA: TGTGCCAGCAGCCAAACCCCGACAGGGGGCACAGAGACCCAGTACTTC.

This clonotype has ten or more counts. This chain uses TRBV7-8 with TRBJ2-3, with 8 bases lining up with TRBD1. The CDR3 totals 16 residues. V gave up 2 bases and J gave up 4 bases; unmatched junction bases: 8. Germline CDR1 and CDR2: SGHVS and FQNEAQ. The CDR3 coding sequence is TGTGCCAGCAGCTTATCCTACCCAGGGGGCGCAGATACGCAGTATTTT. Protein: CASSLSYPGGADTQYF. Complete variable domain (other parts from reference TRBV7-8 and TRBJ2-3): GAGVSQSPRYKVAKRGQDVALRCDPISGHVSLFWYQQALGQGPEFLTYFQNEAQLDKSGLPSDRFFAERPEGSVSTLKIQRTQQEDSAVYLCASSLSYPGGADTQYFGPGTRLTVL.

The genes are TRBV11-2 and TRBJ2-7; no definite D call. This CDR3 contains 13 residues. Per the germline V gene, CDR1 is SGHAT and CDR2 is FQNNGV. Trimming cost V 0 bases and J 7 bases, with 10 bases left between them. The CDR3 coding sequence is TGTGCCAGCAGCTTAGAACGGAGACGAGAGCAGTACTTC. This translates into CASSLERRREQYF.

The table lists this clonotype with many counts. In DNA, the CDR3 is TGTGCCAGCAGTAAGCGGCCTACCGGGGAGCTGTTTTTT. It encodes CASSKRPTGELFF. The chain employs TRBV9 and TRBJ2-2; tentative D call: TRBD2 (5 bases). The germline V and J ends were trimmed by 5 bases and 5 bases, with 10 bases remaining between them. Germline V gene sequence: CDR1 SGDLS, CDR2 YYNGEE. This CDR3 contains 13 residues.

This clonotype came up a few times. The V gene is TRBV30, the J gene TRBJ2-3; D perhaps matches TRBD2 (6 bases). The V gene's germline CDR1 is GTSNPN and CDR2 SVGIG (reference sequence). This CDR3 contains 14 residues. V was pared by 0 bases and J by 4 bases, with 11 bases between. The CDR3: CAWSVGGGADTQYF. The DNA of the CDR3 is TGTGCCTGGAGTGTTGGCGGAGGGGCAGATACGCAGTATTTT.

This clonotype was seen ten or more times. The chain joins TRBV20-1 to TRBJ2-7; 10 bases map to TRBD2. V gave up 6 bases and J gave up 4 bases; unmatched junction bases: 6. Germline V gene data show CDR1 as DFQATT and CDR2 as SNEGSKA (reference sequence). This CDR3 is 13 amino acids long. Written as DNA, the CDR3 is TGCAGTGCCACTAGCGGGGCCTTTTACGAGCAGTACTTC. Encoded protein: CSATSGAFYEQYF.

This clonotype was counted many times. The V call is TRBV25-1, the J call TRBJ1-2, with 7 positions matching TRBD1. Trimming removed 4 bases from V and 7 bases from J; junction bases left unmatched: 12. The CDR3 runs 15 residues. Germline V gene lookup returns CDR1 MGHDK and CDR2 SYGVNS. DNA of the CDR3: TGTGCCAGCAGTGGTGGACAGGCCAGCCGCTCTGGCTACACCTTC. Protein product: CASSGGQASRSGYTF.

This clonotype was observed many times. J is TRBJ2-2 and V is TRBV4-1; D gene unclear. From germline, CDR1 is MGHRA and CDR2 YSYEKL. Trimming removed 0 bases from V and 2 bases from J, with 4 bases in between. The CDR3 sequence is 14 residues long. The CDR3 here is CASSQDGNTGELFF. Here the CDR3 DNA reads TGCGCCAGCAGCCAAGATGGCAACACCGGGGAGCTGTTTTTT.

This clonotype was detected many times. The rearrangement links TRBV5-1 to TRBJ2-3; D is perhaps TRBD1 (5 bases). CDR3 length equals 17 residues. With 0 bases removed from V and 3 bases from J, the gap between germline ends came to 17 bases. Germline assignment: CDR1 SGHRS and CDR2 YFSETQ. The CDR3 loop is CASSLGALRQGTDTQYF. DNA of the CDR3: TGCGCCAGCAGCTTGGGTGCCCTAAGGCAGGGTACAGATACGCAGTATTTT.